Following are 5 T cell receptor beta chains from one sample sequenced in a study of blood T cells in healthy people across ages. A J-beta primer mix and a sample-barcoded 5' primer were used in a second PCR of about 7 to 12 cycles. MiXCR, applied by TCRdb to the 5' RACE reads, yields one record per CDR3 protein. The sample carries 850,000 to 1,300,000 distinct CDR3 sequences, 40% to 45% recorded once. Sample: blood. The source of these receptors is a woman aged 60-70 years in good health.

This clonotype appeared a few times. The chain links TRBV12-3 or TRBV12-4 to TRBJ2-3; D gene unclear. The ends were cut back, 8 bases at V and 0 bases at J, with 6 bases in the middle. The CDR3 covers 12 residues. CDR3 DNA: TGTGCCAGCGGGGTTAGCACAGATACGCAGTATTTT. This encodes CASGVSTDTQYF.

The chain couples TRBV3-1 to TRBJ2-7; 7 bases fit TRBD1. The CDR3 is made up of 14 amino acids. CDR1 and CDR2 (germline): LGHDT, YNNKEL (reference sequence). After removal of 3 bases from V and 3 bases from J, the junction contained 5 bases not matched to a gene. CDR3 DNA: TGTGCCAGCAGCCACGTGACAGGGAACTACGAGCAGTACTTC. Translated, it gives CASSHVTGNYEQYF.

The chain uses TRBV9 and TRBJ2-3; TRBD2 matches at 11 bases. Looked up from germline, CDR1 is SGDLS and CDR2 is YYNGEE. V trimming: 0 bases; J trimming: 6 bases; junction bases outside the gene matches: 9. The CDR3 is 17 amino acids. The CDR3 nucleotides are TGTGCCAGCAGCGTAGAGCCTAGCGGGAGGCGAGGGGATACGCAGTATTTT. Translation gives CASSVEPSGRRGDTQYF.

There are a few counts of this clonotype. This sequence joins TRBV28 and TRBJ2-7; D gene ambiguous. CDR3 length: 14 residues. The V end lost 2 bases, the J end lost 6 bases, and 14 bases lay between the germline ends. Per germline, CDR1 MDHEN and CDR2 SYDVKM. The CDR3 nucleotides are TGTGCCAGCAGTTTAGGGCAGCTGTCGAGCGAGCAGTACTTC. Its protein product is CASSLGQLSSEQYF.

The J gene is TRBJ2-1, the V gene TRBV20-1, with 7 positions matching TRBD2. Germline CDR1 reads DFQATT; CDR2 reads SNEGSKA (reference sequence). The J segment lost 6 bases and the V segment lost 3 bases, leaving 8 bases of the junction unmatched. The CDR3 runs 14 residues. DNA of the CDR3: TGCAGTGCTAGTGGCAGTGGGGAGGGCAATGAGCAGTTCTTC. The encoded protein is CSASGSGEGNEQFF.